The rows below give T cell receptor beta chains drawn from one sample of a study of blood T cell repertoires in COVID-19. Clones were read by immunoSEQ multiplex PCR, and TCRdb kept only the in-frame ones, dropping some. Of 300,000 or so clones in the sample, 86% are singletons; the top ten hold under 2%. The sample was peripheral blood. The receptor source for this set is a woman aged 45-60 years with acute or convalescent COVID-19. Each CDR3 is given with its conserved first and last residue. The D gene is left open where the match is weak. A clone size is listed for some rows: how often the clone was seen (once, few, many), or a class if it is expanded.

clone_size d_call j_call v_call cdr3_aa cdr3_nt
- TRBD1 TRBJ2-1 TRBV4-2 CASSPTTGTVADEQFF TGTGCCAGCAGCCCTACTACCGGGACAGTGGCGGATGAGCAGTTCTTC
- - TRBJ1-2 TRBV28 CASSSPSQGSGNYGYTF TGTGCCAGCAGTTCACCCTCACAGGGTTCGGGGAACTATGGCTACACCTTC
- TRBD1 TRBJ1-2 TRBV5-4 CASRYEGARGYGYTF TGTGCCAGCAGATATGAGGGGGCGCGGGGCTATGGCTACACCTTC
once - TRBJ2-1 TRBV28 CASSRNEQFF TGTGCCAGCAGTCGCAATGAGCAGTTCTTC
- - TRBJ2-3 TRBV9 CASSPNPNFLSTDTQYF TGTGCCAGCAGCCCTAATCCCAACTTTCTTAGCACAGATACGCAGTATTTT
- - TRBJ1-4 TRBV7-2 CASSDPGGASGKLFF TGTGCCAGCAGCGACCCGGGGGGGGCCTCTGGAAAACTGTTTTTT
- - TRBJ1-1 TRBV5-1 CASSLERVNTEAFF TGCGCCAGCAGCTTGGAACGGGTGAACACTGAAGCTTTCTTT
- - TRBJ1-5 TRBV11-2 CASSVGGSRATQPQHF TGTGCCAGCAGCGTCGGGGGGTCACGGGCGACTCAGCCCCAGCATTTT
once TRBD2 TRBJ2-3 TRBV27 CASSLMAGGRTDTQYF TGTGCCAGCAGTTTAATGGCGGGAGGACGCACAGATACGCAGTATTTT
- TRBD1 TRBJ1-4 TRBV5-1 CASTFGTGSEKLFF TGCGCCAGCACTTTCGGGACAGGAAGTGAAAAACTGTTTTTT
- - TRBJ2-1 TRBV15 CATSRGSNEQFF TGTGCCACCAGCAGAGGGAGCAATGAGCAGTTCTTC
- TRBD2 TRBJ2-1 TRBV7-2 CASSFLGSGSNEQFF TGTGCCAGCAGCTTTCTTGGTAGCGGGAGCAATGAGCAGTTCTTC
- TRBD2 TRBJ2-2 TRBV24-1 CATSDERLANRELFF TGTGCCACCAGTGATGAGAGACTAGCTAACAGGGAGCTGTTTTTT
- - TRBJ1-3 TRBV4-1 CASSQAYGGSGNTIYF TGCGCCAGCAGCCAAGCCTACGGGGGTTCTGGAAACACCATATATTTT
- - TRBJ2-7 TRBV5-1 CASSSGGDFSYEQYF TGCGCCAGCAGCTCCGGCGGGGACTTCTCCTACGAGCAGTACTTC
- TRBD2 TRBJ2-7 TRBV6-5 CASSYGLAGGPYEQYF TGTGCCAGCAGTTACGGGCTAGCGGGAGGGCCGTACGAGCAGTACTTC
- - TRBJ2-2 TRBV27 CASSFSGEGTGELFF TGTGCCAGCAGTTTTTCAGGGGAGGGCACCGGGGAGCTGTTTTTT
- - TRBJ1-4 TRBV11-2 CASRSYNEKLFF TGTGCCAGTAGGAGTTATAATGAAAAACTGTTTTTT
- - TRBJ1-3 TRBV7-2 CASTLRGGSGNTIYF TGTGCCAGCACCCTCAGGGGTGGCTCTGGAAACACCATATATTTT
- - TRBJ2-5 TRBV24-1 CATSSEQTQETQYF TGTGCCACCAGTTCTGAACAAACCCAAGAGACCCAGTACTTC
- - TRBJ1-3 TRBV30 CAWRFGEGDYSGNTIYF TGTGCCTGGAGGTTTGGTGAAGGGGACTACTCTGGAAACACCATATATTTT
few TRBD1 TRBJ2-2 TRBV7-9 CASSAYRGLSGELFF TGTGCCAGCAGCGCCTACAGGGGGCTCTCCGGGGAGCTGTTTTTT
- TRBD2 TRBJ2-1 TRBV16 CASSRPGARGRGEQFF TGTGCCAGCAGCCGACCCGGGGCAAGAGGGAGGGGTGAGCAGTTCTTC